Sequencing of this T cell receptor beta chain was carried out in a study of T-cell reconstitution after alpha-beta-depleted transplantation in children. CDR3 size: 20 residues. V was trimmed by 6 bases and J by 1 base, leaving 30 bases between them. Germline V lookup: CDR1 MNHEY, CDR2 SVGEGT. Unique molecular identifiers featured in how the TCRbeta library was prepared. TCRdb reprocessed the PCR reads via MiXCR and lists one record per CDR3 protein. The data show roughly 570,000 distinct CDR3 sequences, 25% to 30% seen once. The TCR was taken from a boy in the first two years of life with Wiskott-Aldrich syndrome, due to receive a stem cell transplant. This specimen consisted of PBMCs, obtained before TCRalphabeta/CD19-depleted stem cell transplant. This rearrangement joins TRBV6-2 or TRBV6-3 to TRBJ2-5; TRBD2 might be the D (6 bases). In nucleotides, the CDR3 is TGTGCCAGCAGCCCCTCTCTTTTCTTTGCGGGAACCCGGGGCCAAGAGACCCAGTACTTC. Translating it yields CASSPSLFFAGTRGQETQYF.